This TCR beta chain stems from a study of cytomegalovirus exposure and HLA in healthy donors. At the level of the study: Some 85 million unique TCRs, all from HLA-typed donors, were included in an early release of the data.

This CDR3 contains 14 residues. Trimming removed 5 bases at V and 0 bases at J, with 10 bases between. Germline lookup yields CDR1 MNHEY and CDR2 SMNVEV (reference sequence). The PCR made use of 60 Vbeta and 13 Jbeta primers. TCRdb keeps only in-frame clones here, not all; method: immunoSEQ multiplex PCR. Of about 150,000 clones in the sample, approximately 81% were seen once. V and J are TRBV27 and TRBJ1-1; D is possibly TRBD1 (6 bases). The sequenced sample was PBMCs. The receptor comes from a boy aged 2 to 9 in good health and CMV-seronegative. The CDR3 bases are TGTGCCAGCAGTCCGGGACACATGAACACTGAAGCTTTCTTT. Translated, it gives CASSPGHMNTEAFF.